These T cell receptor beta chains were read from a single sample in a study of identical twins. One entry per CDR3 protein, called by TCRdb with MiXCR from the 5' RACE reads. The sample lists 550,000 to 700,000 distinct CDR3 sequences, approximately 10% seen once, with around 3.2% in the top ten. This same sample was also part of a study on yellow fever vaccine responses in identical twins.

The sample comprised PBMCs. The receptor set was obtained from a woman between 18 and 29 years old in good health. CDR3s include the opening cysteine and the closing phenylalanine or tryptophan. The D gene is left open where the match is weak. Some rows mark clone size as missing; the rest say once, few, many or name a class of expanded clone.

TRBD2 | TRBJ2-5 | TRBV2 | . | CATTRGQRGTQETQYF | TGTGCCACCACTAGGGGCCAGCGGGGGACCCAAGAGACCCAGTACTTC
. | TRBJ2-7 | TRBV6-1 | many | CASSELGPPFYEQYF | TGTGCCAGCAGTGAACTGGGCCCGCCATTTTACGAGCAGTACTTC
. | TRBJ2-7 | TRBV29-1 | . | CSVLGTLKKNEQYF | TGCAGCGTGCTAGGGACCCTCAAGAAGAACGAGCAGTACTTC
. | TRBJ2-7 | TRBV12-3/TRBV12-4 | many | CASSPTGRGAYEQYF | TGTGCCAGCAGCCCTACAGGGAGGGGGGCCTACGAGCAGTACTTC
. | TRBJ2-7 | TRBV13 | . | CASSLAKPGLHSYYEQYF | TGTGCCAGCAGCTTAGCCAAGCCGGGACTCCATTCCTACTACGAGCAGTACTTC
. | TRBJ2-7 | TRBV6-1 | . | CASSEVSWSRGDEQYF | TGTGCCAGCAGTGAAGTATCCTGGTCCCGAGGGGACGAGCAGTACTTC
. | TRBJ2-7 | TRBV20-1 | . | CSARDMKRPYEQYF | TGCAGTGCTAGAGATATGAAGCGACCCTACGAGCAGTACTTC
. | TRBJ2-1 | TRBV6-2/TRBV6-3 | many | CASTTPRGSRSYNEQFF | TGTGCCAGCACCACACCCCGGGGCAGCAGATCCTACAATGAGCAGTTCTTC
. | TRBJ2-5 | TRBV12-3/TRBV12-4 | few | CASSLGPKQETQYF | TGTGCCAGCAGTTTAGGCCCAAAACAAGAGACCCAGTACTTC
. | TRBJ1-5 | TRBV20-1 | many | CSARDDASANQPQHF | TGCAGTGCTAGAGATGATGCGTCGGCCAATCAGCCCCAGCATTTT
. | TRBJ2-5 | TRBV11-2 | many | CASSPPVTGLETQYF | TGTGCCAGCAGCCCCCCCGTGACAGGTTTAGAGACCCAGTACTTC
TRBD2 | TRBJ2-1 | TRBV6-1 | few | CASSQPGLAGIQFF | TGTGCCAGCAGTCAACCGGGACTAGCGGGGATTCAGTTCTTC
TRBD1 | TRBJ2-7 | TRBV19 | few | CASSERTGGSYEQYF | TGTGCCAGTAGTGAACGGACAGGGGGCAGCTACGAGCAGTACTTC
TRBD2 | TRBJ2-3 | TRBV11-2 | many | CASQPAGDTDTQYF | TGTGCCAGCCAGCCGGCGGGAGACACAGATACGCAGTATTTT
. | TRBJ2-7 | TRBV7-9 | many | CASSLEMGHEQYF | TGTGCCAGCAGCTTAGAGATGGGTCACGAGCAGTACTTC